Given below is one T cell receptor beta chain in context. Its antigen target is currently unknown. No base-level quality is on record; no much larger clone is a single base apart. This sample stems from a study of identifying expanded T cells in peripheral blood (dated by TCRdb to the late 2010s). As for the study more broadly: Technical replicates were generated by sequencing separate aliquots of the same genomic DNA pool, and four replicates were compared pairwise. Study-wide findings and limitations: Across all healthy-donor time intervals, the beta-binomial model significantly lowered both the number of clones called differentially abundant and the false-positive rate. Between technical replicates the binomial model flagged approximately 1.1 differentially abundant clones, whereas over roughly two weeks the binomial model flagged about 16.4 and over about 4 weeks approximately 20. The authors expected that biological variance in healthy repertoires might rise further over much longer intervals, such as months to years. Across all healthy donors, variance in clone template counts between roughly two-week samples was found to increase significantly with total template count.

CDR1 and CDR2 (DFQATT, SNEGSKA) derive from the germline V gene (reference sequence). Relative to germline, V is 8 bases shorter and J is 6 bases shorter, with 13 bases between their ends. Inclusive of the bounding cysteine and phenylalanine, the CDR3 is 11 residues long. Only CDR3 DNA is held: 33 bases, read in frame from base 1. During the collection period, no infections or other immune events were recorded for the healthy donors. Blood repertoires from healthy donors were used as a training cohort for calibrating time-dependent variance in a beta-binomial model of differential abundance of T-cell clones. The training cohort was composed of around ten healthy donors, 3 female and 7 male. An age range of roughly 25 to 65 years, with an average of around 42 years, was recorded for the donors. Whole blood was collected from each healthy donor at three time points spaced 2 to 3 weeks apart and obtained from a commercial supplier. For immunosequencing, genomic DNA was extracted from whole blood that had not been sorted.

TCRbeta CDR3 regions were profiled by bias-controlled multiplex PCR amplification of genomic DNA with the immunoSEQ Assay. Processing in the source paper ran as follows. The absolute abundance of each unique TCRbeta CDR3 region was quantified after sequences were collapsed and filtered. Differential abundance was tested with a binomial (Fisher-equivalent) model and with a beta-binomial model adding time-dependent variance fitted from healthy donors. Clones with fewer than 5 combined templates were excluded, and clones with Benjamini-Hochberg FDR below 0.01 were called differentially abundant. Beta-binomial variance was modeled as a function of total template count across the two samples using the form v = (b*log(k)+a)^2. This is the immuneACCESS table as TCRdb keeps it, with only in-frame sequences that have V and J called. A part of the clones is gone; compared with another copy, unresolved V genes explain less than half, and the rest is unexplained. V, J and clone size were drawn from that table, and D and trimming were deduced from the DNA. Recorded for this sample are roughly 100,000 clones; 88% of them occurred a single time. In total, the top ten clones hold 14% of the sample.

This receptor was taken from a person between 18 and 69 years old in good health. The sample taken for sequencing was blood. The chain was built from TRBV20-1 and TRBJ1-1, with TRBD1 perhaps the D gene, on 5 matching bases. In nucleotides, the sequence is TGCAGTACCCAGGGTTTGGCTGAAGCTTTCTTT. Its protein reads: CSTQGLAEAFF.